The present T cell receptor (beta chain) was sequenced within a study of T-cell reconstitution after alpha-beta-depleted transplantation in children. Study outcomes and limitations: Surviving recipient T cells and thymic progenitors produced the high day-60 TCRbeta diversity seen in some patients. Diversity and T-cell counts at one year after transplant derived mostly from new T cells.

V dropped 2 bases and J dropped 3 bases, with 5 bases sitting between them. Germline V gene data show CDR1 as SGHRS and CDR2 as YFSETQ. The CDR3 is made up of 13 amino acids. Unique molecular identifiers were used in preparing the TCRbeta library. TCRdb re-called the PCR reads through MiXCR, storing one row per CDR3 protein. This table has around 440,000 distinct CDR3 sequences, approximately 10% appearing once. The table lists this clonotype with many counts. Its specificity is unknown. The source of this sequence is a child aged 2 to 9 with inherited bone marrow failure, due to receive a stem cell transplant. The sequences come from PBMCs, collected before TCRalphabeta/CD19-depleted stem cell transplant. The chain joins TRBV5-1 to TRBJ1-4; D is uncertain. Here the CDR3 DNA reads TGCGCCAGCAGCTTTGGCGCTAATGAAAAACTGTTTTTT. It translates to CASSFGANEKLFF.